These 18 T cell receptor beta chains originate from one sample sequenced in a study of cytomegalovirus exposure and HLA in healthy donors (TCRdb year 2017). Receptor amplification or capture employed the immunoSEQ multiplex PCR assay. The multiplex PCR relied on a mix of 60 forward primers for TCR Vbeta segments and 13 reverse primers for TCR Jbeta segments. What TCRdb holds here is the immuneACCESS table cut down to in-frame rearrangements. Part of the clones is not present; checked against another copy, under half of the missing clones reflect an unresolved V gene, and the others are unexplained. For this sample the table gives just over 200,000 clones, of which around four fifths were detected only once. Less than 3% of the sample goes to the ten largest clones. Sequenced: PBMCs. These receptors originate from a woman in her thirties or forties in good health and CMV-seronegative.

The chain links TRBV10-3 to TRBJ2-1; TRBD2 agrees at 12 bases. Per germline, CDR1 ENHRY and CDR2 SYGVKD. CDR3 size: 16 residues. V dropped 8 bases and J dropped 0; count of bases not matched to a gene: 5. CDR3 in DNA: TGTGCCATCGGGGCGACTAGCGGGAGCTCCTACAATGAGCAGTTCTTC. This gives the protein CAIGATSGSSYNEQFF.

This chain joins TRBV5-1 and TRBJ2-7; a possible D gene is TRBD1 (6 bases). Germline assignment: CDR1 SGHRS and CDR2 YFSETQ. This CDR3 contains 16 residues. With 2 bases removed from V and 0 bases from J, the gap between germline ends came to 15 bases. CDR3 in DNA: TGCGCCAGCAGCTTCAACTTGGACAGTTCCTCCTACGAGCAGTACTTC. This gives the protein CASSFNLDSSSYEQYF.

J is TRBJ1-2 and V is TRBV6-5; the D gene is possibly TRBD1 (5 bases). The CDR3 is 14 residues long. Germline V gives CDR1 MNHEY, CDR2 SVGAGI. V lost 5 bases and J 2 bases, leaving 12 bases between the germline ends. The CDR3 sequence is CASSPQGPNYGYTF. In DNA, the CDR3 is TGTGCCAGCAGTCCGCAGGGTCCGAACTATGGCTACACCTTC.

This sequence joins TRBV4-2 and TRBJ2-3; D is perhaps TRBD2 (6 bases). Germline lookup yields CDR1 LGHNA and CDR2 YNFKEQ. V gave up 0 bases and J gave up 4 bases, with 20 bases separating them. The CDR3 spans 18 residues. The CDR3 bases are TGTGCCAGCAGCCAAGATGTTAGTTCCGCGGGAATATCAGATACGCAGTATTTT. Translated, it gives CASSQDVSSAGISDTQYF.

This clone was seen a single time. This sequence joins TRBV19 and TRBJ2-1; tentative D call: TRBD2 (6 bases). Germline lookup yields CDR1 LNHDA and CDR2 SQIVND (reference sequence). V gave up 6 bases and J gave up 5 bases, with 11 bases separating them. The CDR3 consists of 13 residues. CDR3 residues: CASSGSSNNEQFF. The CDR3 DNA reads as TGTGCCAGTAGCGGGAGTAGCAACAATGAGCAGTTCTTC.

This clone was detected only a few times. The V call is TRBV5-4, the J call TRBJ2-1, with 8 bases matching TRBD1. CDR1 and CDR2 from the germline V gene are SGHNT and YYREEE (reference sequence). The J segment lost 9 bases and the V segment lost 4 bases, leaving 3 bases of the junction unmatched. The CDR3 has 12 amino acids. The CDR3 loop reads CASSRDRLEQFF. The CDR3 coding sequence is TGTGCCAGCAGCCGGGACAGGCTTGAGCAGTTCTTC.

The genes are TRBV2 and TRBJ2-5, with TRBD2 matching over 10 bases. The CDR3 extends over 15 amino acids. The V segment lost 5 bases and the J segment 5 bases; nucleotides outside the gene matches: 8. Germline lookup yields CDR1 SNHLY and CDR2 FYNNEI. The chain's CDR3 is CASSTSGRARETQYF. The CDR3 region has the DNA TGTGCCAGCAGTACCAGCGGGAGGGCCAGGGAGACCCAGTACTTC.

This chain uses TRBV4-2 with TRBJ1-4, with D possibly matching TRBD1 (6 bases). The germline V and J ends were trimmed by 7 bases and 0 bases, with 18 bases remaining between them. The CDR3 sequence is 17 residues long. Germline V gene data show CDR1 as LGHNA and CDR2 as YNFKEQ. The CDR3 region is CASKPKSQGPTNEKLFF. For the CDR3, the DNA is TGTGCCAGCAAGCCGAAATCCCAGGGGCCAACTAATGAAAAACTGTTTTTT.

The chain links TRBV10-1 to TRBJ1-1, with D hard to call. The germline gives CDR1 WNHNN, CDR2 SYGVQD (reference sequence). The CDR3 consists of 13 residues. Between the trimmed V and J ends, which lost 0 bases and 8 bases, there was a span of 10 bases. DNA for the CDR3: TGCGCCAGCAGTGAGTCGGGCGTCTGGGAAGCTTTCTTT. Translating it yields CASSESGVWEAFF.

The CDR3: CASSLGQGFYEQYF. DNA for the CDR3: TGCGCCAGCAGCCTCGGACAGGGGTTCTACGAGCAGTACTTC. The chain has TRBV4-1 and TRBJ2-7; 9 nucleotides align to TRBD1. V trimming: 4 bases; J trimming: 3 bases; junction bases outside the gene matches: 4. CDR3 size: 14 residues. The V gene's germline CDR1 is MGHRA and CDR2 YSYEKL.

This clone was seen just once. Written as DNA, the CDR3 is TGTGCCAGCAGGATGGGACAGGGGGCAAACACCATATATTTT. This codes for CASRMGQGANTIYF. The V call is TRBV5-5, the J call TRBJ1-3; the match to TRBD1 covers 12 bases. The germline gives CDR1 SGHKS, CDR2 YYEKEE (reference sequence). The trim removed 5 bases at V and 6 bases at J, leaving 3 bases unmatched. This CDR3 comprises 14 residues.

CDR3 amino acids: CASSSYSGTGNQPQHF. The DNA of the CDR3 is TGTGCCAGCAGTTCCTACTCCGGGACAGGCAATCAGCCCCAGCATTTT. V is TRBV28 and J is TRBJ1-5, with 7 positions matching TRBD1. V gave up 4 bases and J gave up 2 bases; unmatched junction bases: 8. The CDR3 covers 16 residues. Germline values: CDR1 MDHEN, CDR2 SYDVKM.

V gene TRBV12-5 combines with J gene TRBJ2-1; a weak D match, TRBD2 (5 bases). This CDR3 has 15 amino acids. Trimming removed 2 bases at V and 10 bases at J, with 18 bases between. Looked up from germline, CDR1 is LGHNT and CDR2 is FRNRAP. The CDR3 nucleotides read TGTGCTAGTGGTTTGCCCGGGGTCACCTCGGGGGAGCAGTTCTTC. Protein product: CASGLPGVTSGEQFF.

This sequence joins TRBV29-1 and TRBJ2-1; 13 bases map to TRBD2. J gave up 8 bases and V 6 bases, and 10 bases lay outside the gene matches. The CDR3 is 15 residues long. CDR1 and CDR2 from the germline V gene are SQVTM and ANQGSEA. For the CDR3, the DNA is TGCAGCGTGCTTACGGGACTAGCGGGAAGGGATGAGCAGTTCTTC. It is translated as CSVLTGLAGRDEQFF.

The chain joins TRBV7-2 to TRBJ1-2; 7 bases match TRBD1. Per the germline V gene, CDR1 is SGHTA and CDR2 is FQGNSA. V shed 5 bases, J shed 8 bases, and the junction held 11 bases outside the gene matches. The CDR3 is made up of 14 amino acids. Here the CDR3 reads CASSRQGEGRGYTF. DNA of the CDR3: TGTGCCAGCAGCAGACAGGGAGAGGGTCGGGGCTACACCTTC.

The rearrangement joins TRBV19 to TRBJ2-7, with 7 bases fitting TRBD2. The CDR3 totals 15 residues. CDR1 LNHDA and CDR2 SQIVND come from the germline V gene (reference sequence). Trimming at V came to 6 bases and at J to 2 bases, leaving 10 bases not matched to a gene. CDR3 amino acids: CASRRGASGPYEQYF. The CDR3 bases are TGTGCCAGTAGAAGAGGGGCTAGCGGACCCTACGAGCAGTACTTC.

In DNA, the CDR3 is TGTGCCAGCAGCCCTGTTCGGCGCGGGGGAGCATCTAAGGGGGCCGGGGAGCTGTTTTTT. It yields the protein CASSPVRRGGASKGAGELFF. The chain recombines TRBV7-3 with TRBJ2-2; a weak D match, TRBD2 (7 bases). Deletions cut 5 bases from V and 6 bases from J, with 31 bases between. CDR3 length: 20 residues. The germline V gene encodes CDR1 SGHTA and CDR2 FQGTGA.

The CDR3 DNA sequence: TGTGCCAGCAGTGAAGCTCCCAGGGTTGGCTACACCTTC. Its translation: CASSEAPRVGYTF. The chain couples TRBV2 to TRBJ1-2; D is perhaps TRBD1 (5 bases). The CDR3 runs to 13 residues. The V gene's germline CDR1 is SNHLY and CDR2 FYNNEI. V dropped 0 bases and J dropped 7 bases, with 9 bases sitting between them.